These T cell receptor beta chains were read from a single sample in a study of T cell responses to AZD1222 COVID-19 vaccine. Profiled with immunoSEQ multiplex PCR; TCRdb holds only in-frame clones, not every one. The sample consists of roughly 190,000 clones, roughly 93% of them appearing once. Sequenced here: peripheral blood, sampled on day 0 of AZD1222 vaccination. The receptors come from an adult in good health. The CDR3 runs from the conserved cysteine through the conserved F or W. A D gene is named only where the DNA matches it firmly. Rows give clone size only sometimes, using once, few, many, or a class for an expanded clone.

J gene	D gene	clone size	V gene	CDR3 DNA	CDR3 protein
TRBJ1-2	NA	NA	TRBV6-5	TGTGCCAGCAGTTACTTTCGAAGTAACTATGGCTACACCTTC	CASSYFRSNYGYTF
TRBJ2-7	TRBD1	NA	TRBV2	TGTGCCAGCAGGGGGACAGTATACGAGCAGTACTTC	CASRGTVYEQYF
TRBJ2-3	TRBD2	NA	TRBV14	TGTGCCAGCAGCCAACTAGCGGGATTGGCAGATACGCAGTATTTT	CASSQLAGLADTQYF
TRBJ1-3	NA	NA	TRBV19	TGTGCCAGTTCGGTCATGGGAGGGAAGATCGGAAACACCATATATTTT	CASSVMGGKIGNTIYF
TRBJ1-5	NA	NA	TRBV15	TGTGCCACCAGCAGTCTATTCGGGAATCAGCCCCAGCATTTT	CATSSLFGNQPQHF
TRBJ1-1	TRBD1	NA	TRBV6-5	TGTGCCAGCAGTCGGGGACAGGGGAAGTACACTGAAGCTTTCTTT	CASSRGQGKYTEAFF
TRBJ2-1	TRBD2	NA	TRBV6-1	TGTGCCAGCAGTGCGGGACTAGCGGGGGGGTACAATGAGCAGTTCTTC	CASSAGLAGGYNEQFF
TRBJ1-5	NA	NA	TRBV18	TGTGCCAGCTCACCTCAGGGGTCAGGCAATCAGCCCCAGCATTTT	CASSPQGSGNQPQHF
TRBJ2-7	NA	NA	TRBV27	TGTGCCAGCAGTTTTTACGGGAACGACGAGCAGTACTTC	CASSFYGNDEQYF
TRBJ2-7	NA	NA	TRBV27	TGTGCCAGCAGTTTATCGGCCAGCTACGAGCAGTACTTC	CASSLSASYEQYF
TRBJ1-1	NA	NA	TRBV18	TGTGCCAGCTCACCAGCAGGTAAAGCTGAAGCTTTCTTT	CASSPAGKAEAFF
TRBJ1-5	NA	NA	TRBV6-5	TGTGCCAGCAGCTCCACAGGCCAACTGGGTCAGCCCCAGCATTTT	CASSSTGQLGQPQHF
TRBJ1-2	NA	NA	TRBV30	TGTGCCTGGGCGGGAGTCAGCTTAGATGGCTACACCTTC	CAWAGVSLDGYTF
TRBJ2-5	NA	NA	TRBV30	TGTGCCTGGATAGGGCCTGGGGAGACCCAGTACTTC	CAWIGPGETQYF
TRBJ2-7	TRBD1	NA	TRBV3-1/TRBV3-2	TGTGCCAGCAGAGTGACAGGGGCTTCCTACGAGCAGTACTTC	CASRVTGASYEQYF
TRBJ1-4	NA	NA	TRBV5-5	TGTGCCAGCAGCCCCGGGGGGTTCAATGAAAAACTGTTTTTT	CASSPGGFNEKLFF
TRBJ2-7	NA	NA	TRBV5-1	TGCGCCAGCAGCCCGGCCACCTCCTACGAGCAGTACTTC	CASSPATSYEQYF
TRBJ2-5	TRBD2	NA	TRBV2	TGTGCCAGCAGTGAAGGGCTAGCGGGTTGGCAAGAGACCCAGTACTTC	CASSEGLAGWQETQYF
TRBJ1-2	NA	NA	TRBV14	TGTGCCAGCAGCCCGCGGGCCAGGGATGGCTACACCTTC	CASSPRARDGYTF
TRBJ1-1	NA	once	TRBV27	TGTGCCAGCAGTTCCTACAGCGGGCCATACACTGAAGCTTTCTTT	CASSSYSGPYTEAFF
TRBJ2-5	NA	NA	TRBV28	TGTGCCAGCAGTTTAGTTAGGTCAGGCGAGACCCAGTACTTC	CASSLVRSGETQYF
TRBJ2-1	NA	NA	TRBV7-2	TGTGCCAGCAGCCGACCGCCACTAGCCTTCATGGTCTTC	CASSRPPLAFMVF